This T cell receptor beta chain was documented in a study of blood T cells in healthy people across ages. The germline V and J ends were trimmed by 6 bases and 4 bases, with 24 bases remaining between them. The V gene's germline CDR1 is SEHNR and CDR2 FQNEAQ (reference sequence). The CDR3 contains 18 residues. It was with a sample-barcoded 5' primer and a J-beta primer mix that a second PCR of roughly 7 to 12 cycles was run. TCRdb ran MiXCR on the 5' RACE reads and lists one entry per CDR3 protein. In the table there are around 1,000,000 distinct CDR3 sequences, about 23% of which are singletons. PBMCs numbering at least 7 million were isolated per sample. The data also belong to a second study, concerning T cells of mothers and their children.

The chain couples TRBV7-9 to TRBJ2-2; D could derive from TRBD1 or TRBD2 (5 bases each). The sequenced sample consisted of blood. The receptor comes from a girl aged 2 to 9 in good health. CDR3 in DNA: TGTGCCAGCAGATCCCCCGGGGCCTACGCCCCGAGCACCGGGGAGCTGTTTTTT. As protein: CASRSPGAYAPSTGELFF.